This TCR beta chain was profiled in a study of molecular identifiers for immune sequencing clone quantification. General study points: Investigators reportedly could detect spiked Jurkat TCR RNA from one cell among over 750,000 naive cells. Clones above 20 RNA copies contained over 97% of effector molecules but under 1% of naive ones.

The table lists this clonotype with many counts. What it recognizes is unknown. Trimming cost V 3 bases and J 2 bases, with 16 bases left between them. Germline values: CDR1 DFQATT, CDR2 SNEGSKA (reference sequence). This CDR3 contains 15 residues. TCRdb processed the PCR reads anew with MiXCR; each CDR3 protein has one entry. The table lists about 500,000 distinct CDR3 sequences, roughly 26% of them singletons, with 0.7% to 0.9% in the top ten. Naive CD8 T cells were sorted, and the gate applied was CD8+CD4-CCR7+CD45RA+. The chain recombines TRBV20-1 with TRBJ2-5; perhaps TRBD1 as D (6 bases). Material: naive CD8+ T cells from blood, with Jurkat cell RNA spiked in. Subset indicated: FACS-sorted CD8+CD4-CCR7+CD45RA+ naive T cells. The TCR was taken from a human donor in good health. Some libraries in this study had Jurkat cell RNA spiked in. The DNA for the CDR3 is TGCAGTGCTAGGGACATGGACAGAGAACAAGAGACCCAGTACTTC. The encoded protein is CSARDMDREQETQYF.